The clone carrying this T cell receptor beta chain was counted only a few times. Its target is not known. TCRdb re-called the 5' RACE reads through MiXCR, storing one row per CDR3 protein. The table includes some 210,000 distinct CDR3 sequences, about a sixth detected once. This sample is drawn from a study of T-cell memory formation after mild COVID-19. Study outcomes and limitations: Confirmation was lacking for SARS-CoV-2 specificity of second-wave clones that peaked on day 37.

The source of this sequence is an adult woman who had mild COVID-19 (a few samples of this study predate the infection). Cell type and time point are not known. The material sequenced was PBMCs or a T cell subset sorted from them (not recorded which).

CDR3 sequence: CASSQGASGPYNEQFF. The DNA for the CDR3 is TGTGCCAGCAGCCAAGGGGCTAGCGGGCCCTACAATGAGCAGTTCTTC. The V and J genes are TRBV3-1 and TRBJ2-1; 8 bases match TRBD2. The CDR3 consists of 16 residues. The germline gives CDR1 LGHDT, CDR2 YNNKEL (reference sequence). The J segment lost 2 bases and the V segment lost 1 base, leaving 4 bases of the junction unmatched.